A selection of T cell receptor beta chains follows, all from one sample in a study of metastatic and nonmetastatic thyroid tumors. With MiXCR, TCRdb reprocessed the PCR reads. Among 35,000 to 40,000 clones listed, about 26% were seen once. The specimen was blood. The source is a male donor with papillary thyroid cancer or a benign thyroid nodule (not recorded which). Some clones in this sample may be carry-over from other donors' samples. The CDR3 runs from the conserved cysteine through the conserved F or W. A D gene is named only where the DNA matches it firmly. The size field is filled for only some rows; it gives once, few, many or a size class.

d_call	j_call	clone_size	v_call	cdr3_aa	cdr3_nt
TRBD1	TRBJ2-7	many	TRBV28	CASSWTGGEQYF	TGTGCCAGCAGTTGGACAGGGGGCGAGCAGTACTTC
TRBD2	TRBJ2-1	few	TRBV20-1	CSARGLAGYNEQFF	TGCAGTGCTAGGGGACTAGCGGGCTACAATGAGCAGTTCTTC
-	TRBJ1-2	few	TRBV20-1	CSASRGYGYTF	TGCAGTGCTAGTAGGGGTTATGGCTACACCTTC
TRBD1	TRBJ2-7	-	TRBV28	CASSPSGQGAREQYF	TGTGCCAGCAGTCCCAGTGGACAGGGGGCGAGGGAGCAGTACTTC
TRBD2	TRBJ2-5	many	TRBV28	CASSLAGGTVKTQYF	TGTGCCAGCAGTCTAGCGGGAGGCACTGTAAAGACCCAGTACTTC
-	TRBJ2-1	-	TRBV3-1	CASSPMAEGYNEQFF	TGTGCCAGCAGCCCTATGGCGGAGGGTTACAATGAGCAGTTCTTC
TRBD2	TRBJ2-1	few	TRBV6-1	CASRLTSGSYNEQFF	TGTGCCAGCAGACTTACTAGCGGTTCCTACAATGAGCAGTTCTTC
TRBD2	TRBJ2-6	-	TRBV5-6	CASSLGAGTSSGANVLTF	TGTGCCAGCAGCTTAGGAGCGGGGACCAGCTCTGGGGCCAACGTCCTGACTTTC
TRBD2	TRBJ2-3	many	TRBV3-1	CASRPTSGSTDTQYF	TGTGCCAGCAGACCGACTAGCGGGAGCACAGATACGCAGTATTTT
-	TRBJ1-1	-	TRBV11-3	CASSLSDGAEAFF	TGTGCCAGCAGCTTAAGTGACGGGGCTGAAGCTTTCTTT
-	TRBJ1-2	medium-sized	TRBV6-1	CASSTMGRPRGYTF	TGTGCCAGCAGTACGATGGGACGGCCCCGTGGCTACACCTTC